Presented here are 28 T cell receptor beta chains from one specimen sequenced in a study of quantifying T cell responses using KT2 cells. Across the whole study: RNA was reverse transcribed with TCR alpha and beta constant-region primers.

Each cDNA got a UMI-containing oligo ligated at its 3' end. First-round PCR used 4 to 5 cycles and beta primers RC1.1 and RC1.2 covering TRBC1 and TRBC2. MiXCR, run by TCRdb on the UMI-ligation and nested PCR reads, gives a single entry per CDR3 protein. This sample has tens of thousands of distinct CDR3 sequences, with 9% to 12% found just once. Source material: PBMCs spiked with cells of the T cell clone KT2. The source of these receptors is a human donor.

This clonotype has at least ten counts. The V call is TRBV12-3 or TRBV12-4, the J call TRBJ1-3; D is ambiguous. CDR3 size: 15 residues. V dropped 4 bases and J dropped 2 bases, with 12 bases sitting between them. The CDR3 spells CASSSMGAAGNTIYF. Written as DNA, the CDR3 is TGTGCCAGCAGTTCGATGGGAGCAGCTGGAAACACCATATATTTT.

V usage is TRBV6-2 or TRBV6-3 and J usage is TRBJ2-3, with 13 nucleotides matching TRBD2. Looked up from germline, CDR1 is MNHEY and CDR2 is SVGEGT. The CDR3 consists of 17 residues. The V segment lost 6 bases and the J segment 5 bases; nucleotides outside the gene matches: 11. This chain's CDR3 is CASSYGTSGAGGDTQYF. The CDR3, as DNA: TGTGCCAGCAGCTACGGGACTAGCGGGGCCGGGGGAGATACGCAGTATTTT.

The rearrangement joins TRBV7-3 to TRBJ1-2; 8 bases line up with TRBD1. CDR1 and CDR2 (germline): SGHTA, FQGTGA. This CDR3 spans 12 amino acids. V trimming: 4 bases; J trimming: 10 bases; junction bases outside the gene matches: 5. The CDR3 nucleotides read TGTGCCAGCAGCTCGGACAGGGTTGACTACACCTTC. It yields the protein CASSSDRVDYTF.

The table lists this clonotype with many counts. The chain has TRBV5-6 and TRBJ2-3, with TRBD2 matching over 7 bases. Per germline, CDR1 SGHDT and CDR2 YYEEEE. This CDR3 spans 18 amino acids. With 0 bases clipped from V and 3 bases from J, the junction kept 13 bases outside the gene matches. The DNA of the CDR3 is TGTGCCAGCAGCTTGGAGTCCCCTGCGGGAGTAGGGACAGATACGCAGTATTTT. Translation: CASSLESPAGVGTDTQYF.

This clonotype has just a few counts. The rearrangement joins TRBV7-2 to TRBJ2-1; possibly TRBD1 for D (6 bases). Germline lookup yields CDR1 SGHTA and CDR2 FQGNSA. V was pared by 2 bases and J by 7 bases, with 9 bases between. The CDR3 consists of 13 residues. CDR3 protein: CASSLSRGNEQFF. CDR3 nucleotide sequence: TGTGCCAGCAGCTTATCGAGGGGGAATGAGCAGTTCTTC.

This clonotype was seen ten or more times. The J gene is TRBJ1-3, the V gene TRBV12-3 or TRBV12-4; D ambiguous. This CDR3 is 12 amino acids long. V was pared by 6 bases and J by 1 base, with 4 bases between. Here the CDR3 reads CASSLSGNTIYF. For the CDR3, the DNA is TGTGCCAGCAGCTTATCTGGAAACACCATATATTTT.

This clonotype has a count of ten or more. The chain combines TRBV5-1 with TRBJ2-3, with D unresolved. The germline V gene has CDR1 SGHRS and CDR2 YFSETQ. CDR3 length: 13 residues. With 1 base removed from V and 5 bases from J, the gap between germline ends came to 8 bases. This chain's CDR3 is CASSLSGIDTQYF. CDR3 sequence (DNA): TGCGCCAGCAGCTTGTCTGGGATAGATACGCAGTATTTT.

Many counts were recorded for this clonotype. The chain links TRBV5-1 to TRBJ2-4; 14 positions agree with TRBD2. The CDR3 is made up of 20 amino acids. The J segment lost 5 bases and the V segment lost 3 bases, leaving 16 bases of the junction unmatched. Germline CDR1 SGHRS, CDR2 YFSETQ. The CDR3 nucleotides read TGCGCCAGCAGCTCGGGGGGGACTAGCGGGAGACGATTGGGCGAAAACATTCAGTACTTC. This gives the protein CASSSGGTSGRRLGENIQYF.

This clonotype was picked up many times. V usage is TRBV9 and J usage is TRBJ2-3; 10 nucleotides line up with TRBD2. The J segment lost 0 bases and the V segment lost 0 bases, leaving 13 bases of the junction unmatched. Germline-derived CDR1 and CDR2 are SGDLS and YYNGEE. The CDR3 is made up of 20 amino acids. DNA for the CDR3: TGTGCCAGCAGCGTAGTTCCTAGCGGGAGAGGAAGAGGTAGCACAGATACGCAGTATTTT. Translating it yields CASSVVPSGRGRGSTDTQYF.

At least ten counts were recorded for this clonotype. This sequence joins TRBV5-1 and TRBJ2-3, with TRBD1 identical over 10 bases. With V trimmed by 6 bases and J by 3 bases, 1 base remained unmatched. Germline CDR1 SGHRS, CDR2 YFSETQ. The CDR3 is made up of 13 amino acids. Written as DNA, the CDR3 is TGCGCCAGCATGGGACAGGGGACAGATACGCAGTATTTT. This encodes CASMGQGTDTQYF.

This clonotype was observed many times. V gene TRBV5-1 combines with J gene TRBJ2-7, with 7 bases lining up with TRBD1. The V and J ends lost 4 bases and 3 bases, in that order; junction bases with no gene match: 7. The CDR3 runs 14 residues. Germline V CDR1 and CDR2: SGHRS, YFSETQ. CDR3 sequence (DNA): TGCGCCAGCAGCCATAGGACAGGCGTCTACGAGCAGTACTTC. This codes for CASSHRTGVYEQYF.

This clonotype was detected a few times. The chain uses TRBV7-9 and TRBJ1-3, with 7 bases matching TRBD1. The CDR3 length is 14 residues. V was pared by 3 bases and J by 4 bases, with 3 bases of the junction left unmatched. Germline CDR1 reads SEHNR; CDR2 reads FQNEAQ (reference sequence). The CDR3 region is CASSFETGGNTIYF. For the CDR3, the DNA is TGTGCCAGCAGCTTCGAGACAGGGGGAAACACCATATATTTT. The full variable domain, rest sourced from reference TRBV7-9 and TRBJ1-3, is DTGVSQNPRHKITKRGQNVTFRCDPISEHNRLYWYRQTLGQGPEFLTYFQNEAQLEKSRLLSDRFSAERPKGSFSTLEIQRTEQGDSAMYLCASSFETGGNTIYFGEGSWLTVV.

This clonotype was seen repeatedly, ten times or more. The chain couples TRBV6-6 to TRBJ1-3; possibly TRBD1 for D (5 bases). This CDR3 has 15 amino acids. V was clipped by 1 base and J by 8 bases, with 15 bases between them. Germline lookup yields CDR1 MNHNY and CDR2 SVGAGI (reference sequence). The CDR3 protein is CASSYYPAQGDTIYF. In nucleotides, the CDR3 is TGTGCCAGCAGTTACTATCCAGCGCAGGGAGACACCATATATTTT.

This clonotype counts as medium-sized. The rearrangement uses TRBV4-3 and TRBJ2-3, with D uncertain. The CDR3 extends over 13 amino acids. Trimming removed 0 bases at V and 5 bases at J, with 6 bases between. Germline values: CDR1 LGHNA, CDR2 YSLEER. The CDR3, as DNA: TGCGCCAGCAGCCAAGATTGGGGAGATACGCAGTATTTT. Protein: CASSQDWGDTQYF.

This chain uses TRBV28 with TRBJ2-2, with TRBD1 matching over 8 bases. Unmatched junction bases numbered 8, after V lost 3 bases and J lost 8 bases. Germline V gene lookup returns CDR1 MDHEN and CDR2 SYDVKM. The CDR3 extends over 15 amino acids. The CDR3 region has the DNA TGTGCCAGCAGTTTCAGGGGGCGCGGGGCTGGGGAGCTGTTTTTT. It is translated as CASSFRGRGAGELFF. The variable domain in full, with the rest retrieved from reference TRBV28 and TRBJ2-2, is DVKVTQSSRYLVKRTGEKVFLECVQDMDHENMFWYRQDPGLGLRLIYFSYDVKMKEKGDIPEGYSVSREKKERFSLILESASTNQTSMYLCASSFRGRGAGELFFGEGSRLTVL.

This clonotype came up many times. The genes are TRBV6-9 and TRBJ2-7; D may be TRBD2 (6 bases). V gave up 6 bases and J gave up 2 bases, with 20 bases separating them. The CDR3 has 16 residues. Germline V lookup: CDR1 MNHGY, CDR2 SVAAGI. CDR3 coding DNA: TGTGCCAGCAGAAACCCGGGACTTATACTCGCCTACGAGCAGTACTTC. Encoded protein: CASRNPGLILAYEQYF.

This clonotype is labeled medium-sized. This chain joins TRBV12-3 or TRBV12-4 and TRBJ2-3; D is unresolved. Trimming left V 6 bases short and J 4 bases short, with 11 bases between. CDR3 size: 13 residues. CDR3 DNA: TGTGCCAGCAGCCTTGACCTCCCAGATACGCAGTATTTT. This gives the protein CASSLDLPDTQYF.

This clonotype was counted ten times or more. The chain uses TRBV6-4 and TRBJ2-3, with 8 bases fitting TRBD2. The V and J ends lost 3 bases and 2 bases, in that order; junction bases with no gene match: 4. CDR1 and CDR2 from the germline V gene are MRHNA and SNTAGT. This CDR3 has 15 amino acids. CDR3 amino acids: CASSETSGPTDTQYF. The CDR3 DNA is TGTGCCAGCAGTGAAACTAGCGGTCCCACAGATACGCAGTATTTT.

This clonotype appeared many times. The CDR3 region has the DNA TGCAGCGTTGATGGGACAATTCCCCGGACCCAGTACTTC. Protein sequence: CSVDGTIPRTQYF. J is TRBJ2-5 and V is TRBV29-1; D might be TRBD1 (6 bases). V lost 3 bases and J 7 bases, leaving 15 bases between the germline ends. This CDR3 has 13 residues. CDR1 is SQVTM, CDR2 ANQGSEA, per germline.

This clonotype was seen a few times. The V gene is TRBV29-1, the J gene TRBJ2-1; D is perhaps TRBD1 or TRBD2 (6 bases each). V was clipped by 3 bases and J by 0 bases, with 12 bases between them. Germline V gene sequence: CDR1 SQVTM, CDR2 ANQGSEA. The CDR3 contains 15 residues. CDR3 DNA sequence: TGCAGCGTTGACGCCCGGGGGCCCTCCTACAATGAGCAGTTCTTC. Residues: CSVDARGPSYNEQFF.

In this sample, this clonotype turned up a few times. The CDR3 reads CASSSDRSGNTEAFF. The CDR3 DNA reads TGTGCCAGCAGCTCGGACAGGTCAGGCAACACTGAAGCTTTCTTT. This chain joins TRBV7-9 and TRBJ1-1; TRBD1 agrees at 7 bases. The V gene's germline CDR1 is SEHNR and CDR2 FQNEAQ (reference sequence). V dropped 4 bases and J dropped 2; count of bases not matched to a gene: 7. CDR3 length: 15 amino acids.

The V and J genes are TRBV7-6 and TRBJ2-5; tentatively, D is TRBD2 (5 bases). The CDR3 runs to 14 residues. Germline V lookup: CDR1 SGHVS, CDR2 FNYEAQ. V gave up 3 bases and J gave up 1 base, with 9 bases separating them. The CDR3 loop reads CASSFRGSQETQYF. For the CDR3, the DNA is TGTGCCAGCAGCTTTCGAGGGAGCCAAGAGACCCAGTACTTC.

V is TRBV7-3 and J is TRBJ2-2, with unresolved D. V lost 1 base and J lost 6, with 3 bases in between. The CDR3 loop spans 12 amino acids. The V gene's germline CDR1 is SGHTA and CDR2 FQGTGA. The CDR3 here is CASSLNSGELFF. The CDR3 region has the DNA TGTGCCAGCAGCTTAAATTCCGGGGAGCTGTTTTTT.

Concerning this clonotype itself: Possible read error: a much larger clone is one base away. V is TRBV15 and J is TRBJ1-1; TRBD1 is a possible D gene (6 bases). V lost 7 bases and J lost 1, with 16 bases in between. The CDR3 spans 15 residues. Per the germline V gene, CDR1 is LNHNV and CDR2 is YYDKDF (reference sequence). CDR3 DNA: TGTGCCACCATCCCCCCGGGGGCGACGAACACTGAAGCTTTCTTT. Translating gives CATIPPGATNTEAFF.

By sample fraction, this clonotype is medium-sized. V usage is TRBV4-3 and J usage is TRBJ1-2; weak D call: TRBD1 (5 bases). This CDR3 comprises 16 residues. Trimming stripped 1 base from V and 4 bases from J, with 16 bases between. The germline CDR1 and CDR2 sequences are LGHNA and YSLEER. CDR3 nucleotides: TGCGCCAGCAGCCAAGCCTGGGGCTCCGGCGGCTATGGCTACACCTTC. Protein sequence: CASSQAWGSGGYGYTF.

This sequence joins TRBV5-1 and TRBJ1-1; D may be TRBD1 (5 bases). The CDR3 is made up of 14 amino acids. Germline loops: CDR1 SGHRS, CDR2 YFSETQ. V lost 1 base and J lost 2, with 9 bases in between. CDR3 protein: CASSLSGSNTEAFF. In DNA form, the CDR3 reads TGCGCCAGCAGCTTGTCAGGGTCTAACACTGAAGCTTTCTTT.

This clonotype was counted many times. The CDR3 reads CSARQNTEAFF. The CDR3 DNA reads as TGCAGCGCCCGACAGAACACTGAAGCTTTCTTT. This chain joins TRBV29-1 and TRBJ1-1; D not certain. Trimming removed 7 bases from V and 1 base from J, with 7 bases in between. Germline-derived CDR1 and CDR2 are SQVTM and ANQGSEA. The CDR3 length is 11 residues.

This clonotype was counted at least ten times. The rearrangement joins TRBV20-1 to TRBJ1-5, with D possibly TRBD1 on 6 matching bases. Trimming stripped 5 bases from V and 2 bases from J, with 16 bases between. The CDR3 is 15 amino acids. Germline V gene data show CDR1 as DFQATT and CDR2 as SNEGSKA (reference sequence). CDR3 DNA: TGCAGTGCTCTGCCTGGTGAGGGGGGCAATCAGCCCCAGCATTTT. As protein: CSALPGEGGNQPQHF.